Listed here are 13 T cell receptor beta chains from one sample, sequenced in a study of cytomegalovirus exposure and HLA in healthy donors. 60 Vbeta and 13 Jbeta primers were used in PCR. Assay: immunoSEQ multiplex PCR; the TCRdb copy retains only in-frame clones and omits some. This sample has around 64,000 clones, with approximately 74% found just once. The sample taken for sequencing was PBMCs. All receptors come from a woman aged 25 to 39 in good health and CMV-seropositive.

The chain employs TRBV11-2 and TRBJ1-1; 7 positions match TRBD1. The germline V gene has CDR1 SGHAT and CDR2 FQNNGV. The junction had 11 bases not matched to a gene; V was cut back by 5 bases and J by 2 bases. The CDR3 covers 16 residues. The CDR3 region has the DNA TGTGCCAGCAGCCCACTGTTGACAGGGTCAAACACTGAAGCTTTCTTT. As protein: CASSPLLTGSNTEAFF.

The rearrangement uses TRBV7-9 and TRBJ2-7; tentatively, D is TRBD2 (6 bases). The CDR3 consists of 17 residues. CDR1 is SEHNR, CDR2 FQNEAQ, per germline (reference sequence). V was clipped by 1 base and J by 4 bases, with 20 bases between them. CDR3 sequence: CASSLGQGWGETYEQYF. The CDR3 nucleotides are TGTGCCAGCAGCTTAGGTCAAGGGTGGGGGGAGACGTACGAGCAGTACTTC.

V is TRBV29-1 and J is TRBJ1-4, with unresolved D. Germline values: CDR1 SQVTM, CDR2 ANQGSEA. Between the trimmed V and J ends, which lost 4 bases and 5 bases, there was a span of 8 bases. CDR3 length: 12 amino acids. The CDR3 nucleotides are TGCAGCGTTGGACACCTAAATGAAAAACTGTTTTTT. Amino acids: CSVGHLNEKLFF.

The chain uses TRBV28 and TRBJ1-1; D ambiguous. This CDR3 is 11 amino acids long. Trimming pared 5 bases from V and 7 bases from J, leaving 8 bases between. Germline loops: CDR1 MDHEN, CDR2 SYDVKM. CDR3 in amino acids: CASSKGGEAFF. As DNA, the CDR3 is TGTGCCAGCAGTAAGGGAGGTGAAGCTTTCTTT.

This chain's CDR3 is CAISESGQGLAYEQYF. CDR3 nucleotide sequence: TGTGCCATCAGTGAGTCAGGTCAGGGGCTCGCCTACGAGCAGTACTTC. The chain has TRBV10-3 and TRBJ2-7; a possible D gene is TRBD1 (6 bases). This CDR3 region has 16 residues. Trimming shortened V by 0 bases and J by 2 bases, and 14 bases separated the two germline ends. CDR1 is ENHRY and CDR2 is SYGVKD in the germline V gene.

With regard to this clone: Without the conserved terminal phenylalanine or tryptophan, this CDR3 likely stems from a read error. The rearrangement uses TRBV28 and TRBJ1-2; perhaps TRBD1 as D (5 bases). Germline assignment: CDR1 MDHEN and CDR2 SYDVKM. Trimming stripped 4 bases from V and 11 bases from J, with 17 bases between. The CDR3 totals 13 residues. The CDR3 loop is CASSSYIARDYTP. Written as DNA, the CDR3 is TGTGCCAGCAGTTCGTATATTGCCAGGGATTACACCCCC.

The rearrangement links TRBV6-5 to TRBJ1-5; TRBD1 agrees at 11 bases. V lost 5 bases to trimming and J lost 4 bases; unmatched junction nucleotides: 4. The CDR3 has 15 residues. Germline V gene sequence: CDR1 MNHEY, CDR2 SVGAGI. The CDR3, as DNA: TGTGCCAGCAGTACGGACAGGGGGCATAATCAGCCCCAGCATTTT. This encodes CASSTDRGHNQPQHF.

The chain is built from TRBV5-4 and TRBJ2-5, with 10 bases lining up with TRBD1. V was pared by 4 bases and J by 4 bases, with 10 bases of the junction left unmatched. CDR1 SGHNT and CDR2 YYREEE come from the germline V gene (reference sequence). The length of the CDR3 is 16 residues. The CDR3 protein is CASSPERQGAGETQYF. CDR3 coding DNA: TGTGCCAGCAGCCCTGAACGACAGGGGGCAGGAGAGACCCAGTACTTC.

This chain joins TRBV30 and TRBJ2-2, with D possibly matching TRBD2 (5 bases). Between the trimmed V and J ends, which lost 3 bases and 7 bases, there was a span of 12 bases. CDR1 is GTSNPN and CDR2 is SVGIG in the germline V gene (reference sequence). The CDR3 is 13 residues long. This chain's CDR3 is CAWRPPGGGELFF. CDR3 DNA: TGTGCCTGGAGACCCCCCGGAGGCGGGGAGCTGTTTTTT.

This clone was counted a few times. The chain employs TRBV19 and TRBJ1-2; 7 bases agree with TRBD1. CDR3 size: 13 residues. From germline, CDR1 is LNHDA and CDR2 SQIVND (reference sequence). Trimming at V came to 9 bases and at J to 4 bases, leaving 8 bases not matched to a gene. CDR3 residues: CASRDSRTYGYTF. In DNA form, the CDR3 reads TGTGCCAGCCGGGACAGCCGGACCTATGGCTACACCTTC.

The J gene is TRBJ1-3, the V gene TRBV4-3; D is perhaps TRBD1 (5 bases). The germline CDR1 and CDR2 sequences are LGHNA and YSLEER. This CDR3 spans 16 amino acids. Trimming shortened V by 3 bases and J by 0 bases, and 12 bases separated the two germline ends. CDR3 sequence: CASSHRDSSSGNTIYF. In nucleotides, the CDR3 is TGCGCCAGCAGCCATCGGGACTCCAGCTCTGGAAACACCATATATTTT.

The chain uses TRBV5-4 and TRBJ2-5; D may be TRBD1 (5 bases). The CDR3 is made up of 13 amino acids. Germline loops: CDR1 SGHNT, CDR2 YYREEE (reference sequence). V lost 4 bases and J 2 bases, leaving 9 bases between the germline ends. In DNA form, the CDR3 reads TGTGCCAGCAGCACGGACACTCAAGAGACCCAGTACTTC. As protein: CASSTDTQETQYF.

The V and J genes are TRBV25-1 and TRBJ1-1, with 7 bases aligning to TRBD1. With 6 bases clipped from V and 5 bases from J, the junction kept 6 bases outside the gene matches. The CDR3 is 13 amino acids. CDR1 is MGHDK and CDR2 is SYGVNS in the germline V gene. DNA of the CDR3: TGTGCCAGCAGCGACAGGGTATGGACTGAAGCTTTCTTT. Its protein product is CASSDRVWTEAFF.